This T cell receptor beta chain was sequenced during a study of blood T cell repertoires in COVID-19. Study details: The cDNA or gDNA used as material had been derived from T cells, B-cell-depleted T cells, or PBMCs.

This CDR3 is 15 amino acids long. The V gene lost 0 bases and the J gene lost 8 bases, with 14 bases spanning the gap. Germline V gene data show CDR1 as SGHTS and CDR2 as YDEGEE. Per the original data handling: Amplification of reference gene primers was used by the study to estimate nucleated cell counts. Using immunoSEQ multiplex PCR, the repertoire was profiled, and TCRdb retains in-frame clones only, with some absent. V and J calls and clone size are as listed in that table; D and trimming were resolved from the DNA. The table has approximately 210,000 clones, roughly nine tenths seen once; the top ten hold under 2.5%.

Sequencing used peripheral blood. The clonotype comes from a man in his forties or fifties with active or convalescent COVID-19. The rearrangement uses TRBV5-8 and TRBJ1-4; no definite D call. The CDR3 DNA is TGTGCCAGCAGCTTGGGAGGACTACGGGTCGAAAAACTGTTTTTT. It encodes CASSLGGLRVEKLFF.